This T cell receptor (beta chain) was sequenced during a study of shared clonotypes between healthy human individuals. From CD4+ cells came CD45RA+ naive and CD45RA-negative memory subsets. Profiling relied on immunoSEQ multiplex PCR, and the TCRdb table lists in-frame clones only, not all of them. The data hold roughly 2,500,000 clones, with 93% observed a single time. Germline CDR1 reads SGHAT; CDR2 reads FQNNGV. This CDR3 has 15 amino acids. V dropped 0 bases and J dropped 9 bases, with 15 bases sitting between them. This clone was found once. The antigen remains undetermined. The study, taken as a whole, reports: Four donors held about 5.1% of naive CD4 clonotypes in common.

The TCR was taken from a young man in good health. Some clones in this sample may be carry-over from other donors' samples. Sequencing was performed on naive CD4+ T cells from PBMCs. Subset meaning: CD45RA+ positively selected. J is TRBJ2-4 and V is TRBV11-2; D unresolved. The CDR3 nucleotides read TGTGCCAGCAGCTTAGAAGGTCTAGGCCCCCCCATTCAGTACTTC. The encoded protein is CASSLEGLGPPIQYF. Using reference TRBV11-2 and TRBJ2-4 for the parts outside the CDR3, the full variable domain is EAGVAQSPRYKIIEKRQSVAFWCNPISGHATLYWYQQILGQGPKLLIQFQNNGVVDDSQLPKDRFSAERLKGVDSTLKIQPAKLEDSAVYLCASSLEGLGPPIQYFGAGTRLSVL.